This T cell receptor beta chain was found in a study of CD8 T cells in ankylosing spondylitis. The CDR3 has 13 residues. V lost 0 bases to trimming and J lost 8 bases, with 10 bases between them. Germline-derived CDR1 and CDR2 are MGHRA and YSYEKL. This clonotype came up many times. What it binds is not known. Quantitative barcoded 5'-RACE was used to prepare TCR beta libraries. TCRdb analysed the 5' RACE reads with MiXCR anew, one entry per CDR3 protein. The sample has 300,000 to 350,000 distinct CDR3 sequences, approximately 10% seen once; the top ten hold around 10%. General study results and limits: Earlier literature documents some of the motif variants in reactive arthritis synovial fluid and blood. Seemingly characteristic of ankylosing spondylitis blood was a TCR beta motif consisting of roughly 8 highly homologous variants.

This receptor was identified in a female donor with ankylosing spondylitis or in good health (not recorded which). V gene TRBV4-1 combines with J gene TRBJ1-2; D is uncertain. The specimen was blood, either unsorted or a sorted T cell fraction (not recorded which). The CDR3 region is CASSQDHPSGYTF. As DNA, the CDR3 is TGCGCCAGCAGCCAAGACCATCCGTCCGGCTACACCTTC.